Presented here are 17 T cell receptor beta chains from one specimen sequenced in a study of regulatory T cells in long-lasting Graves disease. Both iRepertoire HTBI primers and Arm-PCR of CDR3 regions were used to build the TCR beta libraries. TCRdb recomputed calls from the multiplex PCR reads with MiXCR, one row per CDR3 protein. In the table there are about 470,000 distinct CDR3 sequences, under 25% of which are singletons. As to time point: persistent/refractory GD, antithyroid drugs over 5 years with positive TRAb. RNA from PBMCs was the source of the TCR library. This specimen consisted of peripheral blood mononuclear cells (PBMCs), obtained when the disease was refractory, from a patient treated with antithyroid drugs. Receptors originate from a female donor with Graves disease.

This clonotype appeared many times. This chain links TRBV29-1 with TRBJ2-7; D perhaps matches TRBD2 (6 bases). This CDR3 is built from 16 residues. CDR1 is SQVTM, CDR2 ANQGSEA, per germline. Trimming stripped 8 bases from V and 1 base from J, with 24 bases between. The CDR3 region is CSTVVEGYDVSYEQYF. The CDR3 DNA is TGCAGCACCGTAGTGGAGGGGTACGATGTGTCCTACGAGCAGTACTTC.

Regarding this clonotype: This sequence may be a read error, since a much larger clone differs from it by one base. The chain joins TRBV6-2 or TRBV6-3 to TRBJ2-5, with unresolved D. The CDR3 runs to 12 residues. Germline V CDR1 and CDR2: MNHEY, SVGEGT. CDR3 in amino acids: CASVDLTQTRYF. In nucleotides, the CDR3 is TGTGCCAGCGTAGACCTAACCCAGACCCGGTACTTC.

This clonotype was recorded many times. The chain recombines TRBV7-2 with TRBJ1-2; TRBD1 is a possible D gene (5 bases). Germline CDR1 SGHTA, CDR2 FQGNSA. The CDR3 runs to 15 residues. The V end lost 3 bases, the J end lost 3 bases, and 14 bases lay between the germline ends. In DNA form, the CDR3 reads TGTGCCAGCAGCTTGCGACCCGCGGGACACTATGGCTACACCTTC. Its translation: CASSLRPAGHYGYTF.

This clonotype occurred many times. The rearrangement uses TRBV6-2 or TRBV6-3 and TRBJ1-1; no clear D. The germline V and J ends were trimmed by 6 bases and 5 bases, with 13 bases remaining between them. Germline CDR1 and CDR2: MNHEY and SVGEGT. The CDR3 runs 13 residues. CDR3 loop: CASRAQWETEAFF. CDR3 coding DNA: TGTGCCAGCAGAGCTCAGTGGGAAACTGAAGCTTTCTTT.

This clonotype was detected a few times. Germline is not matched at one junction end, which may reflect a read error. The genes are TRBV6-1 and TRBJ2-7; D may be TRBD1 (6 bases). Germline V gives CDR1 MNHNS, CDR2 SASEGT. The CDR3 covers 14 residues. CDR3 sequence reads: CASSEASGAYEQHF. CDR3 bases: TGTGCCAGCAGTGAAGCGTCAGGGGCGTACGAGCAGCACTTC.

This clonotype has at least ten counts. The rearrangement uses TRBV12-3 or TRBV12-4 and TRBJ1-1; D gene uncertain. The CDR3 covers 12 residues. Trimming shortened V by 3 bases and J by 7 bases, and 9 bases separated the two germline ends. This chain's CDR3 is CASSFLIVEAFF. CDR3 nucleotide sequence: TGTGCCAGCAGTTTCCTAATCGTTGAAGCTTTCTTT.

The chain employs TRBV7-9 and TRBJ1-2; the match to TRBD1 covers 9 bases. The trim removed 5 bases at V and 4 bases at J, leaving 5 bases unmatched. The germline gives CDR1 SEHNR, CDR2 FQNEAQ (reference sequence). CDR3 length: 14 amino acids. The CDR3 is CASSEGQGRYGYTF. CDR3 nucleotide sequence: TGTGCCAGCAGCGAGGGACAGGGACGCTATGGCTACACCTTC. Supplemented by reference TRBV7-9 and TRBJ1-2, the full variable domain reads DTGVSQNPRHKITKRGQNVTFRCDPISEHNRLYWYRQTLGQGPEFLTYFQNEAQLEKSRLLSDRFSAERPKGSFSTLEIQRTEQGDSAMYLCASSEGQGRYGYTFGSGTRLTVV.

This clonotype was observed many times. The chain is built from TRBV27 and TRBJ1-5; D is uncertain. This CDR3 has 14 residues. Trimming cost V 5 bases and J 3 bases, with 11 bases left between them. Germline V lookup: CDR1 MNHEY, CDR2 SMNVEV (reference sequence). CDR3 nucleotides: TGTGCCAGCAGTACGAAGGTAGACAATCAGCCCCAGCATTTT. As protein: CASSTKVDNQPQHF.

Concerning this clonotype itself: Because it lacks the conserved phenylalanine or tryptophan at the end, this CDR3 is likely a read error. The chain combines TRBV6-1 with TRBJ2-2; TRBD1 is a possible D gene (5 bases). V lost 8 bases and J lost 0, with 10 bases in between. This CDR3 comprises 14 residues. Germline values: CDR1 MNHNS, CDR2 SASEGT. CDR3 amino acids: CASVSRANTGELFL. The CDR3 DNA sequence: TGTGCCAGCGTGAGCAGGGCGAACACCGGGGAGCTGTTTTTA.

This clonotype was seen a handful of times. A read error may be the cause here, since a much bigger clone is one base away. The chain joins TRBV11-2 to TRBJ2-7; TRBD1 is a possible D gene (6 bases). The germline gives CDR1 SGHAT, CDR2 FQNNGV. The CDR3 totals 14 residues. CDR3 in DNA: TGTGCCAGCAGCTTAGAGAGGGGGTCCTACGAGCAGCACTTC. Amino acid sequence: CASSLERGSYEQHF. Using reference TRBV11-2 and TRBJ2-7 for the parts outside the CDR3, the full variable domain is EAGVAQSPRYKIIEKRQSVAFWCNPISGHATLYWYQQILGQGPKLLIQFQNNGVVDDSQLPKDRFSAERLKGVDSTLKIQPAKLEDSAVYLCASSLERGSYEQHFGPGTRLTVT.

This clonotype has at least ten counts. J is TRBJ2-7 and V is TRBV29-1, with a possible D match to TRBD1 (6 bases). V lost 6 bases and J lost 12, with 24 bases in between. Germline V gene sequence: CDR1 SQVTM, CDR2 ANQGSEA. The CDR3 covers 13 residues. In nucleotides, the CDR3 is TGCAGCGTGGAGGTCGGGACACGGTCTTACCGGTACTTC. Translating gives CSVEVGTRSYRYF.

This clonotype showed up just a few times. The CDR3 nucleotides read TGTGCCAGCAGTTTTGGTAGCTTGAGCTCCTACGAGCAGTACTTC. Translated: CASSFGSLSSYEQYF. The chain employs TRBV27 and TRBJ2-7; D call uncertain. Germline lookup yields CDR1 MNHEY and CDR2 SMNVEV (reference sequence). The V gene lost 3 bases and the J gene lost 0 bases, with 12 bases spanning the gap. This CDR3 has 15 amino acids.

The V gene is TRBV3-2, the J gene TRBJ1-5. TRBV3-2 is a documented pseudogene. CDR3 length: 15 amino acids. DNA for the CDR3: TGTGCCAGCAGCCAAGTAGCAGCGGAGAATCAGCCCCAGCATTTT. As protein: CASSQVAAENQPQHF.

This clonotype was detected ten times or more. This chain joins TRBV7-9 and TRBJ2-7; D unresolved. V lost 5 bases, J lost 3 bases, and 11 bases lay in between. The CDR3 has 13 amino acids. Per the germline V gene, CDR1 is SEHNR and CDR2 is FQNEAQ (reference sequence). In nucleotides, the CDR3 is TGTGCCAGCAGCCCGACCAGTTACTACGAGCAGTACTTC. Protein: CASSPTSYYEQYF.

This rearrangement joins TRBV27 to TRBJ1-1; TRBD1 agrees at 7 bases. Germline V gives CDR1 MNHEY, CDR2 SMNVEV (reference sequence). The CDR3 spans 13 residues. Trimming removed 6 bases from V and 6 bases from J; junction bases left unmatched: 7. The DNA for the CDR3 is TGTGCCAGCAGCCGACAGGGTTGGTCTGAAGCTTTCTTT. This gives the protein CASSRQGWSEAFF.

This clonotype appeared many times. This sequence joins TRBV11-2 and TRBJ1-1; 8 bases align to TRBD1. Germline CDR1 SGHAT, CDR2 FQNNGV. The V segment lost 5 bases and the J segment 0 bases; nucleotides outside the gene matches: 5. The CDR3 covers 15 residues. The CDR3 nucleotides are TGTGCCAGCAGCCCCCGACAGGGGCTGAACACTGAAGCTTTCTTT. Amino acid sequence: CASSPRQGLNTEAFF.

This clonotype was seen at least ten times. The chain employs TRBV7-3 and TRBJ1-6, with 11 bases fitting TRBD1. CDR1 and CDR2 from the germline V gene are SGHTA and FQGTGA. V lost 5 bases, J lost 12 bases, and 3 bases stayed unmatched. The CDR3 is 13 residues long. The chain's CDR3 is CASSPGQGEPLHF. CDR3 DNA sequence: TGTGCCAGCAGCCCGGGACAGGGGGAACCCCTCCACTTT.